The present T cell receptor (beta chain) was sequenced within a study of cytomegalovirus exposure and HLA in healthy donors (dated by TCRdb to about 2017). A note on the overall study: According to an earlier analysis of 550 to 750 of the donors, 150 million to 200 million T cells yielded roughly 110 million unique TCR beta sequences and approximately 300 Gb of sequence data. Rather than drawing on any new phenotypic data, the later analysis identified candidate immune exposures from TCR beta sequences and the way those sequences occurred across donors. In addition to the first cohort of approximately 650 subjects, a separate validation cohort of approximately 110 different subjects was used. Donor age, sex, ethnicity and CMV serostatus were compiled alongside the repertoire data. A later genetic analysis took genome-wide SNP genotypes for about three fifths of the 666 donors and used that subset as a discovery cohort. The number of typed donors differed by locus: about 620-630 for A, B, C, DRB1 and DQB1; 500 to 550 for DQA1; fewer than 610 for DPA1; and roughly 490 for DPB1. A later analysis re-examined previously published TCR beta repertoires from just over 650 donors and added high-resolution HLA genotyping to investigate patterns of TCR occurrence. About five DR-DQ haplotypes were treated as single units for association and clustering because of strong linkage in the cohort. Of the roughly 400 genotyped donors, 65% to 90% were placed in the genetic ancestry cluster associated with self-reported Caucasian donors. An early release that covered some 630 HLA-typed donors contained approximately 290 gigabases of sequencing data and roughly 84 million unique TCR sequences. The study profiled the T cell repertoires of more than 500 subjects by immunosequencing and related them to cytomegalovirus serostatus. All discovery cohort repertoires had been generated using a single sequencing platform. Among a few hundred genotyped donors of the cohort, an average of approximately 230,000 unique TCR beta nucleotide sequences were sequenced per donor, about a sixth of them non-productive. An earlier analysis of approximately 580 of the donors used high-throughput TCR beta sequencing to judge whether each TCR beta V gene segment behaved as functional or pseudogenic. The aim of the study was to test whether cataloging public T cell receptors could identify signatures of past pathogen exposure. HLA typing covered class I and class II loci at four-digit resolution. High-throughput TCR immunosequencing, statistical association of individual TCRs with disease status, and machine learning were combined to predict cytomegalovirus infection status.

As to this clone: Its specific antigen is unknown. Base qualities were left out, and no much larger clone turns up one base away.

Overall study results and their limits: Cytomegalovirus status was reported to be diagnosed by the classifier with high specificity and sensitivity in both the original and validation cohorts. A total of about 150 TCR beta chains were listed by the study as associated with cytomegalovirus. A later genetic analysis reported fewer N-insertions in productive TCRs among donors in an Asian-associated ancestry cluster than the roughly 700-donor mean. In a later analysis, HLA-associated TCR beta chains were found to be more clonally expanded and to have lower generation probabilities than equally common non-associated chains. In a later analysis, several top co-occurrence clusters were reported to appear linked to parvovirus B19, influenza, CMV and Epstein-Barr virus. V-gene and J-gene trimming of TCR beta chains was associated with a missense DCLRE1C variant in a later genetic analysis, and the association was replicated in an independent cohort. A further reported finding was that TCR beta sequences accurately predicted the HLA-A and HLA-B alleles for most subjects in the first cohort. In a later analysis, most CMV-associated TCR beta chains were found to appear HLA-restricted, with HLA associations seemingly driven largely by CMV exposure. The authors suggested that the approach could potentially be generalized to other disease states and immunological phenotypes. The 87-base-pair reads could not distinguish some IMGT-functional V segments, including TRBV6-2 and TRBV6-3, so those segments were excluded. A later analysis associated around 16,000 TCR beta sequences with specific HLA alleles at a false discovery rate of 0.05. According to a later analysis, TCR association rates differed among HLA loci, with DRB1 alleles showing the most associated TCRs and HLA-C alleles showing the fewest. The sequencing pipeline was judged likely to have produced a cluster of highly shared sequence variants as a technical artifact. Around 16 rarely observed V segments, including chromosome 9 orphons, were excluded from the earlier analysis of approximately 600 of the donors because counts were too low. When HLA alleles, especially DR and DQ, strongly co-occurred, attributing TCR associations to individual alleles was difficult. A few of the identified cytomegalovirus-associated TCR beta chains were confirmed in vitro to be specific for cytomegalovirus antigens. For the cohort, immune exposure information was limited to CMV serostatus. An earlier analysis of approximately 600 of the donors showed that most TCR beta V segments appeared in productive rearrangements either about 87% or about 30% of the time, which broadly matched IMGT annotations. Most TCR sequences were observed very rarely across donors, whereas some public TCRs were present in many individuals. This cohort had only TCR beta chains sequenced, and the lack of alpha or paired-chain data limited which features could be detected. Sequencing depth was assumed to be roughly uniform across donors in the presence/absence analyses, though that assumption may not hold. Because HLA typing was unavailable for some donors at each locus, only the typed subset was used in association tests. Correlated functional status among segregating V segments might be attributable to linkage disequilibrium, but an unknown experimental factor could not be ruled out.

From a lookup of the germline V gene, CDR1 and CDR2 are SGHTA and FQGNSA. Cut back by 5 bases and 1 base, the V and J ends lie 8 bases apart. Including cysteine and phenylalanine, the CDR3 has 13 amino acids. The retained sequence is limited to the CDR3, 39 bases, with the frame set at the first base. Library construction relied on the immunoSEQ multiplex PCR assay. A mixture of 60 forward primers for TCR Vbeta segments and 13 reverse primers for TCR Jbeta segments was used in the multiplex PCR. A multiplex PCR assay on genomic DNA amplified the CDR3 region of rearranged TCR beta genes. Amplified TCR beta libraries were sequenced as 87-base-pair reads on the Illumina HiSeq System. Under the source paper's analysis protocol: A later analysis tallied roughly 78 million unique TCR beta chains across the 666 repertoires, and some 10 million of those chains were shared by two or more donors. Raw reads were error-corrected and collapsed into unique sequences with a nearest-neighbor algorithm that merged closely related sequences to remove PCR and sequencing errors. CDR3 sequences were aligned to IMGT reference sequences to assign V, D and J gene segments. For a sequence to be retained, a match of at least six nucleotides was required to both a V gene segment and a J gene segment. Rearrangements were called productive when the CDR3 lacked stop codons and stayed in frame with V and J; all others were non-productive. CDR3 was defined by IMGT convention, running from the second conserved V-encoded cysteine to the conserved J-encoded phenylalanine. The earlier analysis of about 610 of the donors excluded sequences that lacked an unambiguous match to a single V gene segment. In an earlier analysis of a few hundred of the donors, V segments were called functional above 56.7% productive rearrangements and were called segregating when the between-donor standard deviation exceeded 5%. A statistical classification framework was built for diagnosing cytomegalovirus status from the catalog of TCR beta chain sequences. In a later analysis, V and J genes were assigned by comparing TCR nucleotide sequences against IMGT/GENE-DB human TR gene sequences. In a later analysis, CDR3 sequences and most-parsimonious VDJ recombination scenarios were assigned using the TCRdist pipeline. In a later analysis, each TCR beta chain was defined by its CDR3 amino acid sequence together with its V-gene family, and reads without a unique V-gene family were excluded. As a way to deal with suspected cross-contamination and a sequencing artifact, a later analysis dropped 450 to 600 nucleotide sequences that were highly shared and had low generation probability. For each public chain, a later analysis derived a clonal expansion index from normalized ranks of inferred template counts within each repertoire. In a later analysis, generation probabilities were computed with a VDJ recombination model fitted to out-of-frame rearrangements, and the resulting probabilities were checked against IGoR. In a later analysis, TCR-TCR, TCR-HLA and TCR-CMV co-occurrence was scored with hypergeometric tests, and a repertoire-size bias correction was applied to TCR pairs. In a later analysis, false discovery rates were estimated by permuting HLA or CMV assignments 20 times. In a later analysis, co-occurring TCRs were grouped with DBSCAN, and TCRdist sequence similarity was added when clustering was performed within HLA-allele-positive subsets. For co-occurrence clustering, repertoires with fewer than 30,000 or more than 120,000 public chains were excluded, along with about five repertoires with anomalous nucleotide sharing. TCRdb took over this immuneACCESS table, retaining in-frame rearrangements with V and J assigned. Such tables are incomplete; in checked studies, under half of the missing clones stem from an unresolved V gene, and the remainder is unexplained. The V and J calls and clone size are taken from that table; D and trimming were inferred from the DNA. For this sample the table gives approximately 130,000 clones, of which 70% to 85% were detected only once. The ten top clones hold less than 3.5% of the sample.

The cohort comprised 550 to 700 healthy bone marrow donors. At the time of sampling, every cohort member was nominally healthy, though immune exposures that went unrecorded were likely present. The donor was CMV seronegative and was included in the group of around 320 seronegative cohort members. Every donor gave a peripheral blood sample, and the peripheral blood mononuclear cells from that sample were used for TCR beta sequencing. The Qiagen DNeasy Blood Extraction Kit was used to extract genomic DNA from the blood cell samples. The receptor comes from a man aged 45-65 years in good health and CMV-seronegative. Rearrangement joined TRBV7-2 to TRBJ1-1; the D gene identity is not certain. Sequencing was performed on PBMCs. The DNA sequence reads TGTGCCAGCAGCATCCGACAGAACACTGAAGCTTTCTTT. It is translated as CASSIRQNTEAFF.